The next 32 T cell receptor beta chains were all read from a single sample in a study of shared clonotypes between healthy human individuals. Assay used: immunoSEQ multiplex PCR; TCRdb lists only in-frame clones, some missing. This sample yields roughly 1.4 million clones, of which 98% are seen a single time; 0.3% to 0.45% belongs to the top ten. Material: naive CD4+ T cells sorted from blood. Subset specified: CD45RA+ positively selected. All receptors come from a man aged 30-40 years in good health.

This rearrangement joins TRBV6-4 to TRBJ2-1, with 9 bases matching TRBD1. V shed 6 bases and J 7 bases; nucleotides not matched to a gene: 4. CDR1 is MRHNA and CDR2 is SNTAGT in the germline V gene. The CDR3 contains 13 residues. CDR3 region: CASSRQGGNEQFF. The CDR3 nucleotides read TGTGCCAGCAGCCGACAGGGGGGGAATGAGCAGTTCTTC.

The V gene is TRBV5-4, the J gene TRBJ2-1, with 10 bases that match TRBD2. This CDR3 has 18 amino acids. CDR1 is SGHNT, CDR2 YYREEE, per germline (reference sequence). Trimming took 3 bases from V and 1 from J; bases not matched to a gene: 10. The CDR3 loop reads CASSSGMGLAKSYNEQFF. The CDR3 nucleotides read TGTGCCAGCAGCTCGGGAATGGGACTAGCGAAATCCTACAATGAGCAGTTCTTC.

As to this clone: The same CDR3 can be traced to other DNA sequences in this sample. The chain uses TRBV7-9 and TRBJ1-1; D remains unclear. V shed 3 bases and J shed 10 bases, with 6 bases lying between them. The CDR3 runs to 10 residues. Germline assignment: CDR1 SEHNR and CDR2 FQNEAQ (reference sequence). The CDR3 reads CASSLGRAFF. The DNA of the CDR3 is TGTGCCAGCAGCTTGGGGAGAGCTTTCTTT.

The chain combines TRBV18 with TRBJ2-3, with 7 bases that match TRBD2. Trimming cost V 2 bases and J 2 bases; bases outside gene matches: 4. This CDR3 is 15 amino acids long. CDR1 is KGHSH, CDR2 LQKENI, per germline. The CDR3 is CASSPGLVNTDTQYF. The CDR3 region has the DNA TGTGCCAGCTCACCAGGACTAGTCAACACAGATACGCAGTATTTT.

The gene calls are TRBV9 and TRBJ2-3, with 10 bases matching TRBD2. CDR3 length equals 16 residues. Germline lookup yields CDR1 SGDLS and CDR2 YYNGEE. J lost 2 bases, V lost 5 bases, and 8 bases had no gene match. CDR3 nucleotides: TGTGCCAGCAGTCGTAGAACTAGCGGGACCACAGATACGCAGTATTTT. This encodes CASSRRTSGTTDTQYF.

This chain joins TRBV7-8 and TRBJ1-5; weak D call: TRBD1 (5 bases). The V end was cut by 5 bases, the J end by 6 bases, with 17 bases between. There are 15 residues in the CDR3. Germline V lookup: CDR1 SGHVS, CDR2 FQNEAQ. Here the CDR3 reads CASSPGGVASQPQHF. CDR3 nucleotides: TGTGCCAGCAGCCCCGGAGGGGTTGCCAGTCAGCCCCAGCATTTT.

The rearrangement uses TRBV5-1 and TRBJ1-1, with D perhaps matching TRBD1 (5 bases). The CDR3 sequence is 15 residues long. The ends were cut back, 4 bases at V and 0 bases at J, with 13 bases in the middle. Germline V gene lookup returns CDR1 SGHRS and CDR2 YFSETQ. CDR3 nucleotide sequence: TGCGCCAGCAGCGAGAGACAGATATTGAACACTGAAGCTTTCTTT. This sequence encodes CASSERQILNTEAFF.

V gene TRBV18 combines with J gene TRBJ2-1; tentative D call: TRBD1 (5 bases). V was pared by 1 base and J by 9 bases, with 16 bases between. The CDR3 length is 15 residues. CDR1 and CDR2 (germline): KGHSH, LQKENI. CDR3 nucleotide sequence: TGTGCCAGCTCACCACAATCGGCAGGGCTTGCTGAGCAGTTCTTC. This gives the protein CASSPQSAGLAEQFF. Drawing the rest from reference TRBV18 and TRBJ2-1, the complete variable domain is NAGVMQNPRHLVRRRGQEARLRCSPMKGHSHVYWYRQLPEEGLKFMVYLQKENIIDESGMPKERFSAEFPKEGPSILRIQQVVRGDSAAYFCASSPQSAGLAEQFFGPGTRLTVL.

With regard to this clone: Other DNA variants within this sample encode the same CDR3. The gene calls are TRBV6-5 and TRBJ2-7, with D perhaps assigned TRBD1 or TRBD2 (5 bases each). Germline V lookup: CDR1 MNHEY, CDR2 SVGAGI. Trimming pared 5 bases from V and 3 bases from J, leaving 14 bases between. This CDR3 region has 14 residues. The CDR3 DNA sequence: TGTGCCAGCAGTAGGGACGGGGTTTTCTACGAGCAGTACTTC. Translating it yields CASSRDGVFYEQYF.

J is TRBJ1-2 and V is TRBV5-6; D not resolved. CDR1 is SGHDT and CDR2 is YYEEEE in the germline V gene. The CDR3 contains 13 residues. Between the trimmed V and J ends, which lost 0 bases and 2 bases, there was a span of 5 bases. This chain's CDR3 is CASSLEQNYGYTF. The CDR3 region has the DNA TGTGCCAGCAGCTTGGAACAGAACTATGGCTACACCTTC. The entire variable domain, with the rest obtained from reference TRBV5-6 and TRBJ1-2, is as follows: DAGVTQSPTHLIKTRGQQVTLRCSPKSGHDTVSWYQQALGQGPQFIFQYYEEEERQRGNFPDRFSGHQFPNYSSELNVNALLLGDSALYLCASSLEQNYGYTFGSGTRLTVV.

The chain combines TRBV7-6 with TRBJ1-2; D remains unclear. The CDR3 spans 16 residues. Germline loops: CDR1 SGHVS, CDR2 FNYEAQ. V lost 4 bases and J 4 bases, leaving 19 bases between the germline ends. CDR3 region: CASSSAGREKTYGYTF. Written as DNA, the CDR3 is TGTGCCAGCAGCTCCGCGGGCCGGGAGAAGACCTATGGCTACACCTTC.

On this clone itself: Other nucleotide sequences in the sample specify the same CDR3. J is TRBJ2-7 and V is TRBV20-1; no firm D call. Germline CDR1 reads DFQATT; CDR2 reads SNEGSKA (reference sequence). V dropped 3 bases and J dropped 4 bases, with 7 bases sitting between them. CDR3 length equals 11 residues. DNA for the CDR3: TGCAGTGCTAGGTTATCATACGAGCAGTACTTC. Amino acid sequence: CSARLSYEQYF.

This chain's CDR3 is CASSLRQAGADTQYF. For the CDR3, the DNA is TGTGCCAGCAGCCTAAGACAGGCAGGCGCAGATACGCAGTATTTT. The chain combines TRBV5-6 with TRBJ2-3; perhaps TRBD1 as D (6 bases). CDR1 is SGHDT, CDR2 YYEEEE, per germline. The length of the CDR3 is 15 residues. Deletions cut 4 bases from V and 4 bases from J, with 16 bases between.

The chain recombines TRBV6-5 with TRBJ1-2; the D is unclear. Germline lookup yields CDR1 MNHEY and CDR2 SVGAGI. The V end was cut by 0 bases, the J end by 3 bases, with 8 bases between. This CDR3 spans 14 amino acids. CDR3 coding DNA: TGTGCCAGCAGTTACTCGAAAAGGGACTATGGCTACACCTTC. This codes for CASSYSKRDYGYTF.

The chain combines TRBV5-1 with TRBJ2-7; D possibly corresponds to TRBD1 (5 bases). This CDR3 has 12 amino acids. V dropped 5 bases and J dropped 0 bases, with 6 bases sitting between them. Germline lookup yields CDR1 SGHRS and CDR2 YFSETQ. The CDR3 DNA is TGCGCCAGCAGGACAGACTCCTACGAGCAGTACTTC. This gives the protein CASRTDSYEQYF.

The genes are TRBV6-6 and TRBJ2-2, with D hard to call. The germline V gene has CDR1 MNHNY and CDR2 SVGAGI (reference sequence). V dropped 4 bases and J dropped 5 bases, with 14 bases sitting between them. The CDR3 runs 15 residues. The CDR3 sequence is CASSSSDRRTGELFF. The CDR3 nucleotides read TGTGCCAGCAGTTCCTCGGACCGAAGGACCGGGGAGCTGTTTTTT.

This sequence joins TRBV5-6 and TRBJ2-5; 8 positions agree with TRBD2. CDR1 and CDR2 (germline): SGHDT, YYEEEE. The CDR3 loop spans 17 amino acids. After removal of 4 bases from V and 2 bases from J, the junction contained 13 bases not matched to a gene. The CDR3 reads CASSTPVGLGLQETQYF. CDR3 DNA sequence: TGTGCCAGCAGCACCCCTGTGGGACTAGGTCTTCAAGAGACCCAGTACTTC.

The V gene is TRBV4-1, the J gene TRBJ1-1; no definite D call. Trimming stripped 0 bases from V and 2 bases from J, with 7 bases between. Germline V gene sequence: CDR1 MGHRA, CDR2 YSYEKL. The CDR3 totals 14 residues. CDR3 DNA: TGCGCCAGCAGCCAAGATCGGTCTAACACTGAAGCTTTCTTT. Translation gives CASSQDRSNTEAFF.

The rearrangement links TRBV27 to TRBJ2-5; 9 bases are a match to TRBD2. The trim removed 6 bases at V and 7 bases at J, leaving 21 bases unmatched. The germline CDR1 and CDR2 sequences are MNHEY and SMNVEV (reference sequence). The CDR3 has 18 residues. The CDR3 protein is CASRILGSGRPPRVTQYF. The CDR3 nucleotides read TGTGCCAGCAGAATATTGGGTAGCGGGAGACCGCCCAGGGTGACCCAGTACTTC.

The chain has TRBV7-3 and TRBJ2-1; D is unresolved. V was cut by 3 bases and J by 15 bases, with 9 bases left in between. The CDR3 sequence is 10 residues long. Germline lookup yields CDR1 SGHTA and CDR2 FQGTGA. CDR3 loop: CASSLTIVFF. Written as DNA, the CDR3 is TGTGCCAGCAGCTTGACCATCGTGTTCTTC.

The chain employs TRBV25-1 and TRBJ2-3; 8 nucleotides align to TRBD2. The CDR3 has 17 residues. The germline gives CDR1 MGHDK, CDR2 SYGVNS. The V segment lost 7 bases and the J segment 0 bases; nucleotides outside the gene matches: 12. Written as DNA, the CDR3 is TGTGCCAGCACCGACCAGACTAGCGCTACTAGCACAGATACGCAGTATTTT. It translates to CASTDQTSATSTDTQYF.

V and J are TRBV11-3 and TRBJ2-1, with 11 bases aligning to TRBD1. This CDR3 contains 16 residues. Germline loops: CDR1 SGHNT, CDR2 YENEEA. Trimming removed 4 bases from V and 6 bases from J; junction bases left unmatched: 8. The CDR3 protein is CASSSRRTGGFNEQFF. Written as DNA, the CDR3 is TGTGCCAGCAGCTCGCGGAGGACAGGGGGCTTCAATGAGCAGTTCTTC.

J is TRBJ2-3 and V is TRBV11-2; TRBD1 or TRBD2 may be the D gene (6 bases each). The CDR3 is 16 amino acids. Trimming removed 1 base at V and 2 bases at J, with 13 bases between. Germline CDR1 and CDR2: SGHAT and FQNNGV. As DNA, the CDR3 is TGTGCCAGCAGCTTAGTCCGGGGGCGCTTCACAGATACGCAGTATTTT. It codes for CASSLVRGRFTDTQYF.

This chain joins TRBV27 and TRBJ2-2; D call uncertain. V lost 4 bases and J lost 9, with 12 bases in between. The CDR3 consists of 13 residues. The V gene's germline CDR1 is MNHEY and CDR2 SMNVEV (reference sequence). CDR3 amino acids: CASSSDPFRELFF. The CDR3, as DNA: TGTGCCAGCAGTTCCGATCCTTTCCGGGAGCTGTTTTTT.

In this sample, this clone turned up once. This chain links TRBV4-3 with TRBJ1-5; possible D gene TRBD1, 5 bases. The V gene lost 1 base and the J gene lost 6 bases, with 7 bases spanning the gap. This CDR3 spans 13 amino acids. CDR1 and CDR2 from the germline V gene are LGHNA and YSLEER. In DNA, the CDR3 is TGCGCCAGCAGCCAAGTGAGGGGTCAGCCCCAGCATTTT. Amino acid sequence: CASSQVRGQPQHF.

The chain uses TRBV28 and TRBJ2-3; D possibly corresponds to TRBD1 (6 bases). Trimming removed 4 bases at V and 8 bases at J, with 28 bases between. Germline assignment: CDR1 MDHEN and CDR2 SYDVKM. The CDR3 covers 18 residues. CDR3 region: CASSSPTSWVPRGSTQYF. The CDR3 coding sequence is TGTGCCAGCAGTTCCCCCACGTCCTGGGTACCGAGGGGGAGTACGCAGTATTTT.

Regarding this clone: The sample has other DNA sequences that encode this CDR3 too. This rearrangement joins TRBV5-4 to TRBJ2-7; D gene ambiguous. This CDR3 has 15 residues. CDR1 is SGHNT, CDR2 YYREEE, per germline (reference sequence). Trimming left V 0 bases short and J 0 bases short, with 10 bases between. In DNA, the CDR3 is TGTGCCAGCAGCTTGGAAGGCAGCCGCTCCTACGAGCAGTACTTC. Residues: CASSLEGSRSYEQYF.

This rearrangement joins TRBV5-1 to TRBJ2-1; 10 bases are shared with TRBD2. The CDR3 loop spans 16 amino acids. V shed 0 bases and J 5 bases; nucleotides not matched to a gene: 5. The germline V gene has CDR1 SGHRS and CDR2 YFSETQ. CDR3 sequence (DNA): TGCGCCAGCAGCTTGGGAGGGACTAGCGAGAACAATGAGCAGTTCTTC. Its translation: CASSLGGTSENNEQFF. The full variable domain, with the rest looked up from reference TRBV5-1 and TRBJ2-1, is KAGVTQTPRYLIKTRGQQVTLSCSPISGHRSVSWYQQTPGQGLQFLFEYFSETQRNKGNFPGRFSGRQFSNSRSEMNVSTLELGDSALYLCASSLGGTSENNEQFFGPGTRLTVL.

Points on this clone: The identical CDR3 is also encoded by other nucleotide sequences in the sample. The chain joins TRBV9 to TRBJ2-3; 12 bases are a match to TRBD2. Germline V CDR1 and CDR2: SGDLS, YYNGEE. The V segment lost 0 bases and the J segment 1 base; nucleotides outside the gene matches: 6. The CDR3 has 18 residues. Here the CDR3 reads CASSVGASGRAGTDTQYF. The CDR3, as DNA: TGTGCCAGCAGCGTAGGGGCTAGCGGGAGGGCTGGCACAGATACGCAGTATTTT.

The chain combines TRBV2 with TRBJ2-7; D not resolved. The CDR3 is 12 amino acids. CDR1 is SNHLY, CDR2 FYNNEI, per germline. V lost 3 bases to trimming and J lost 5 bases, with 8 bases between them. The chain's CDR3 is CASSETPHEQYF. CDR3 in DNA: TGTGCCAGCAGTGAGACTCCGCACGAGCAGTACTTC.

The chain combines TRBV28 with TRBJ2-2, with D perhaps TRBD1 (6 bases). Trimming removed 7 bases at V and 5 bases at J, with 20 bases between. Per the germline V gene, CDR1 is MDHEN and CDR2 is SYDVKM. There are 16 residues in the CDR3. Here the CDR3 DNA reads TGTGCCAGCATCGCGGCTGGGCATCAGGGGACCGGGGAGCTGTTTTTT. It specifies CASIAAGHQGTGELFF.

The chain combines TRBV2 with TRBJ1-1; D is ambiguous. In germline, CDR1 is SNHLY, CDR2 FYNNEI. The CDR3 loop spans 14 amino acids. V dropped 1 base and J dropped 5 bases, with 11 bases sitting between them. CDR3 loop: CASSEGKGWTEAFF. DNA of the CDR3: TGTGCCAGCAGTGAAGGAAAAGGATGGACTGAAGCTTTCTTT.